The sequence of this T cell receptor beta chain was determined in a study of T cell responses to AZD1222 COVID-19 vaccine. TCRdb's table, derived via immunoSEQ multiplex PCR, lists solely in-frame clones and lacks some. The sample yields roughly 140,000 clones, 87% seen once. From germline, CDR1 is SGHNT and CDR2 YYREEE (reference sequence). Trimming cost V 0 bases and J 6 bases, with 8 bases left between them. The CDR3 runs to 13 residues. Combined were second doses at about 4 or about 12 weeks. V usage is TRBV5-4 and J usage is TRBJ2-3, with D perhaps assigned TRBD1 or TRBD2 (5 bases each). The TCR sequence derives from an adult who received the AZD1222 COVID-19 vaccine. The input for sequencing was peripheral blood, taken 28 days after the second AZD1222 dose. CDR3 sequence (DNA): TGTGCCAGCAGCTTGGCGGGGCCGGATACGCAGTATTTT. Its translation: CASSLAGPDTQYF. The complete variable domain, with remaining parts taken from reference TRBV5-4 and TRBJ2-3, reads ETGVTQSPTHLIKTRGQQVTLRCSSQSGHNTVSWYQQALGQGPQFIFQYYREEENGRGNFPPRFSGLQFPNYSSELNVNALELDDSALYLCASSLAGPDTQYFGPGTRLTVL.